This TCR beta chain was sequenced during a study of blood T cell repertoires in COVID-19 (dated by TCRdb to 2018 to 2021). With regard to the full study: Samples covering the acute and convalescent phases of COVID-19 were provided by collaborators in the United States, Italy and Spain. Samples came from the ongoing ImmuneRACE study (first 160 participants) plus 1,254 subjects from 6 global collaborators. The prospective study material was composed of cDNA or gDNA derived from T cells, B-cell-depleted T cells, or PBMCs. Nearly every sample came with metadata listing a de-identified subject ID, COVID-19 status, age in years and sex. Where available, HLA class I and class II types were taken from metadata supplied by the sample provider and were not determined by assay-based typing. The repertoires were released in a freely available public database intended as a resource for research on the immune response to SARS-CoV-2. Subjects who had been exposed to COVID-19, were actively infected with it, or had recovered from it provided the deeply sampled blood TCRbeta repertoires that made up the dataset. The paper as a whole reports these results and caveats: How much clinical and demographic metadata was included differed by source and by participant, and the metadata was provided uncurated.

A second Seattle source provided samples from volunteer blood donors who had recovered from COVID-19. Each collaborating institution followed its own protocols to collect whole blood in K2EDTA tubes. For TCRbeta analysis, collaborators shipped samples as frozen whole blood, isolated PBMCs, or DNA extracted from either of those sample types. Remarks on this clone: Its recognized antigen is unknown. It has no much larger one-base neighbor in the sample; base qualities were not kept.

The junction carries 12 bases between V and J, which are trimmed by 1 base and 6 bases respectively. There are 15 amino acids in the CDR3, from cysteine to phenylalanine inclusive. Just CDR3 DNA is preserved here, 45 bases in frame from base 1. Reading the germline V gene (reference sequence) gives CDR1 SEHNR and CDR2 FQNEAQ. TCRbeta CDR3 regions were amplified from genomic DNA by means of the immunoSEQ Assay, a bias-controlled multiplex PCR. In the original analysis: Within the assay, amplification of reference gene primers was used to estimate how many nucleated cells each sample contained. To quantify the absolute abundance of each unique TCRbeta CDR3 rearrangement, sequence reads were collapsed and filtered. For each sample, productive Simpson clonality was calculated by taking the square root of Simpson's diversity index across productive rearrangements. The clones in this table, taken by TCRdb from immuneACCESS, are in-frame only. Not every clone is retained; where verified, under half of the shortfall comes from an unresolved V gene, and the cause of the rest is unknown. V and J calls and clone size are those listed in that table; D and trimming were worked out from the DNA. This sample holds roughly 250,000 clones; around 90% were observed only once. Approximately 7.9% of the sample belongs to the ten largest clones.

The sample taken for sequencing was peripheral blood. The TCR comes from a man in his 60s who had recovered from COVID-19. In this chain, TRBV7-9 is recombined with TRBJ2-2; the best D guess is TRBD2, with 6 bases matching. The CDR3 amino acid sequence is: CASSLGSGRPGELFF. Here is the DNA: TGTGCCAGCAGCTTAGGGTCGGGGAGGCCCGGGGAGCTGTTTTTT.